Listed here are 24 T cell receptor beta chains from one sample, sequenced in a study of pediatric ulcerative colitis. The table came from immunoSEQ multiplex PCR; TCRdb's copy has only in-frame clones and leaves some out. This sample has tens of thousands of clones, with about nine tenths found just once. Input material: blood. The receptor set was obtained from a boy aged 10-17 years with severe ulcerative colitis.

The CDR3 bases are TGTGCCAGTAGTACAACAGCAGGGGGCAATCAGCCCCAGCATTTT. Its protein is CASSTTAGGNQPQHF. This rearrangement joins TRBV19 to TRBJ1-5; weak D call: TRBD1 (6 bases). Trimming left V 4 bases short and J 2 bases short, with 12 bases between. The CDR3 has 15 amino acids. CDR1 is LNHDA and CDR2 is SQIVND in the germline V gene (reference sequence).

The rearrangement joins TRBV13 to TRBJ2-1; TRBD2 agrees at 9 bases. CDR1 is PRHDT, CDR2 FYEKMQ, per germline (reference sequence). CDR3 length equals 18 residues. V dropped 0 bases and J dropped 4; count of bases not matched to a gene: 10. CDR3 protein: CASSLGLSFLAGYNEQFF. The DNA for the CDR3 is TGTGCCAGCAGCTTAGGCCTTTCTTTTCTAGCGGGATACAATGAGCAGTTCTTC. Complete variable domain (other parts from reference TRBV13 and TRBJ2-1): AAGVIQSPRHLIKEKRETATLKCYPIPRHDTVYWYQQGPGQDPQFLISFYEKMQSDKGSIPDRFSAQQFSDYHSELNMSSLELGDSALYFCASSLGLSFLAGYNEQFFGPGTRLTVL.

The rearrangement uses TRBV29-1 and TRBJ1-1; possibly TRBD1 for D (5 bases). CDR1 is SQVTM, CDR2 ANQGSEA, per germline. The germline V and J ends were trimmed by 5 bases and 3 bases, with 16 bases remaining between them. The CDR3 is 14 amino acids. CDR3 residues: CSVKGLGLDTEAFF. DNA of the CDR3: TGCAGCGTTAAAGGACTGGGACTTGACACTGAAGCTTTCTTT. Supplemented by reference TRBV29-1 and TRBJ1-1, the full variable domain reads SAVISQKPSRDICQRGTSLTIQCQVDSQVTMMFWYRQQPGQSLTLIATANQGSEATYESGFVIDKFPISRPNLTFSTLTVSNMSPEDSSIYLCSVKGLGLDTEAFFGQGTRLTVV.

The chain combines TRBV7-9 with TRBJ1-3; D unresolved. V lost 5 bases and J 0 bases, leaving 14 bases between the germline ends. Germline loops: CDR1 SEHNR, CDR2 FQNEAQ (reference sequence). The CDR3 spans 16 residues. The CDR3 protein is CASSQARVDSGNTIYF. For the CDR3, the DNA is TGTGCCAGCAGCCAGGCAAGGGTGGACTCTGGAAACACCATATATTTT.

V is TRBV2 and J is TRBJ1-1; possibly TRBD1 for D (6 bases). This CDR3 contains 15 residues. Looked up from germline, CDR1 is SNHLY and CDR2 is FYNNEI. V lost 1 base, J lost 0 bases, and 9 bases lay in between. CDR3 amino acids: CASSEDGTLNTEAFF. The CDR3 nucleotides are TGTGCCAGCAGTGAAGATGGGACACTGAACACTGAAGCTTTCTTT.

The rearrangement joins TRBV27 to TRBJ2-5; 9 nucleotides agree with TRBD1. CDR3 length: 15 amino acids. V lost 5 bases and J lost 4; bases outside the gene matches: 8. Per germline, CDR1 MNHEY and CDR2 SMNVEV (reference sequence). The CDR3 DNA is TGTGCCAGCAGTCCACGGGACAGGGATTTAGAGACCCAGTACTTC. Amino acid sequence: CASSPRDRDLETQYF.

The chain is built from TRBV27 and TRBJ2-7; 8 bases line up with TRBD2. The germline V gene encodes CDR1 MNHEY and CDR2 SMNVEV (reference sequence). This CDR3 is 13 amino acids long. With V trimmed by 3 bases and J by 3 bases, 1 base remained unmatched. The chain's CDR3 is CASSLAGGYEQYF. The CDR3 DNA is TGTGCCAGCAGTTTGGCGGGGGGCTACGAGCAGTACTTC.

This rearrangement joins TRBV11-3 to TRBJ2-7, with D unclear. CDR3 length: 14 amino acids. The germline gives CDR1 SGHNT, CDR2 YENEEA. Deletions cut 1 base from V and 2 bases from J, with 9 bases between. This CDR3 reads CASSLAGATYEQYF. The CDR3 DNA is TGTGCCAGCAGCTTAGCCGGAGCTACCTACGAGCAGTACTTC.

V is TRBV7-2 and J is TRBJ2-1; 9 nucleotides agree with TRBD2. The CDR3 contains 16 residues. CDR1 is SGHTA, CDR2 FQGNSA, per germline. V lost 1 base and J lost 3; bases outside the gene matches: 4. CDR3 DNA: TGTGCCAGCAGCTTAGGGCTAGCGGGAATCTACAATGAGCAGTTCTTC. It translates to CASSLGLAGIYNEQFF.

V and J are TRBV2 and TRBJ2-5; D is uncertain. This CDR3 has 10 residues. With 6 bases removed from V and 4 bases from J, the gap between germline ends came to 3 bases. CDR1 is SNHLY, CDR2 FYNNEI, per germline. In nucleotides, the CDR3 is TGTGCCAGCAGAACAGAGACCCAGTACTTC. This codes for CASRTETQYF.

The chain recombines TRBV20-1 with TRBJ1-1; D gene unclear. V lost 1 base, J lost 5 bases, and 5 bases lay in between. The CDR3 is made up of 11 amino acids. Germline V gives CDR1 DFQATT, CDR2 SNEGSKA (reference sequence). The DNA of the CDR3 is TGCAGTGCTAGAGCCAAAACTGAAGCTTTCTTT. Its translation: CSARAKTEAFF.

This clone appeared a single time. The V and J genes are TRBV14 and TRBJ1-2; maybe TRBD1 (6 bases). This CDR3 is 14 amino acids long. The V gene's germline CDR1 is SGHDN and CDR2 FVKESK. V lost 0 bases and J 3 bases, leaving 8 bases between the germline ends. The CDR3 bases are TGTGCCAGCAGCCAAGATCCAGGGGACTATGGCTACACCTTC. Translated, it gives CASSQDPGDYGYTF.

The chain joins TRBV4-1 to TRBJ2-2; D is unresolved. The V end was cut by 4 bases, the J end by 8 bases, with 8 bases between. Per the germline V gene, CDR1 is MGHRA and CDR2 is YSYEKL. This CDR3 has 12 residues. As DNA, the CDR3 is TGCGCCAGCAGCCCATTGGGGGGGGAGCTGTTTTTT. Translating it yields CASSPLGGELFF.

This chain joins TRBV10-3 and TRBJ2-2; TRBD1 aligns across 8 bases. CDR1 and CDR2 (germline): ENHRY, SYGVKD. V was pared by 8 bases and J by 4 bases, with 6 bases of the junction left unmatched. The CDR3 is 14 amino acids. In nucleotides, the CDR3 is TGTGCCATCGCGACAGGGGCCGGCACCGGGGAGCTGTTTTTT. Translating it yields CAIATGAGTGELFF.

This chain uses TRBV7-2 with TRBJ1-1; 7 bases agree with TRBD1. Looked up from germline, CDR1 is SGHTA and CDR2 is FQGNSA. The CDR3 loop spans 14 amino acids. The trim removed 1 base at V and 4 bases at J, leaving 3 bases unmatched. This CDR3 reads CASSLGGGGTEAFF. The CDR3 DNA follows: TGTGCCAGCAGCTTAGGAGGGGGCGGCACTGAAGCTTTCTTT.

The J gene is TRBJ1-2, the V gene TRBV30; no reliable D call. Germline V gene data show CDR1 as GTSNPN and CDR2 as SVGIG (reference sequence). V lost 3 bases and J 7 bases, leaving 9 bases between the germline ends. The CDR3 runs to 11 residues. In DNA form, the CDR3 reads TGTGCCTGGAGCGGTCATGGTGGCTACACCTTC. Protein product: CAWSGHGGYTF. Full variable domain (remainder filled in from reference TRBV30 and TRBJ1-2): SQTIHQWPATLVQPVGSPLSLECTVEGTSNPNLYWYRQAAGRGLQLLFYSVGIGQISSEVPQNLSASRPQDRQFILSSKKLLLSDSGFYLCAWSGHGGYTFGSGTRLTVV.

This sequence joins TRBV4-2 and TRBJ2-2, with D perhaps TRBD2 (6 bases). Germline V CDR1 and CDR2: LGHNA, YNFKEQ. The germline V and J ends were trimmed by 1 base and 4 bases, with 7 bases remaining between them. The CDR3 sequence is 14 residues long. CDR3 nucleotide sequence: TGTGCCAGCAGCCAAGGGGAGGTCACCGGGGAGCTGTTTTTT. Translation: CASSQGEVTGELFF.

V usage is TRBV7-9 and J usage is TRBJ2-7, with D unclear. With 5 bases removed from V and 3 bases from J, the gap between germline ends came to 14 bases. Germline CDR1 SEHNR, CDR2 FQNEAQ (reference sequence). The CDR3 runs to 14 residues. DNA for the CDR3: TGTGCCAGCAGCCGACCTCTAGGAGTCTACGAGCAGTACTTC. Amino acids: CASSRPLGVYEQYF.

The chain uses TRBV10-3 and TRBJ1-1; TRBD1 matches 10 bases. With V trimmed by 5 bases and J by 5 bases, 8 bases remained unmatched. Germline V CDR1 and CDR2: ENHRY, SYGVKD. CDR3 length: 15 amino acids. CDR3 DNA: TGTGCCATCAGTTCACCTGACAGGGGGCAAACTGAAGCTTTCTTT. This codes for CAISSPDRGQTEAFF.

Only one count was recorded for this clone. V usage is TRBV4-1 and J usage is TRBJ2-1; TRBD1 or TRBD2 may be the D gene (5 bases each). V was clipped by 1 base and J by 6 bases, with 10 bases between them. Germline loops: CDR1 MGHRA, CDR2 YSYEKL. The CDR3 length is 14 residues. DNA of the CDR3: TGCGCCAGCAGCCAAGGGGGACCCTTCAATGAGCAGTTCTTC. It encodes CASSQGGPFNEQFF.

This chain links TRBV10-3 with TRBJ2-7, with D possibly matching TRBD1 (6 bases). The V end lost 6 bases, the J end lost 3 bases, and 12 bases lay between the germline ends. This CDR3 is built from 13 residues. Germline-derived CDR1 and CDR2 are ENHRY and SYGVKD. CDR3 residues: CAISPGQFYEQYF. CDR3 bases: TGTGCCATCAGCCCGGGACAATTCTACGAGCAGTACTTC.

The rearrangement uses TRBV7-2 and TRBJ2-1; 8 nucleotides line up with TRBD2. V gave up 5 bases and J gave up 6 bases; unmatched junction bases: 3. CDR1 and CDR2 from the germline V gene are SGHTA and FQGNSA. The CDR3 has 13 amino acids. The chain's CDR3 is CASSPGGGNEQFF. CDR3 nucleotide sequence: TGTGCCAGCAGCCCCGGGGGGGGCAATGAGCAGTTCTTC.

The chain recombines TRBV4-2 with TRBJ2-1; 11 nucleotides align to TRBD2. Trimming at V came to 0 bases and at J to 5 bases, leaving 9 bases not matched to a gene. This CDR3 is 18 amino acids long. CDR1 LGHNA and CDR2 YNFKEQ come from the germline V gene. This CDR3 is CASSQDVVSGLADNEQFF. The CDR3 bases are TGTGCCAGCAGCCAAGATGTTGTTTCGGGACTAGCGGACAATGAGCAGTTCTTC.

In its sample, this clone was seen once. Here the CDR3 DNA reads TGTGCCAGCAGTGAAAGGGGACAGGGTCCCCTTTACGAGCAGTACTTC. It specifies CASSERGQGPLYEQYF. V usage is TRBV6-1 and J usage is TRBJ2-7, with TRBD1 matching over 9 bases. Per the germline V gene, CDR1 is MNHNS and CDR2 is SASEGT. The ends lost 2 bases at V and 4 bases at J; junction bases unmatched: 9. CDR3 size: 16 residues.